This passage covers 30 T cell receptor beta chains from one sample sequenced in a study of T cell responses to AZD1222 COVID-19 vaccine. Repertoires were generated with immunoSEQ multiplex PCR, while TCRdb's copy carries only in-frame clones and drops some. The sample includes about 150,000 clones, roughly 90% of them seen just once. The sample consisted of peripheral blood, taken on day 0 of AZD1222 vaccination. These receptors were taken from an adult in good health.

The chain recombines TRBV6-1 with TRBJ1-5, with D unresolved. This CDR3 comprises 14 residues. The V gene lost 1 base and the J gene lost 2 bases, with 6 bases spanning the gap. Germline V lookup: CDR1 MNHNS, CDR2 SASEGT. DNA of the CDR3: TGTGCCAGCAGTGAAGGGGCAGGCAATCAGCCCCAGCATTTT. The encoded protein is CASSEGAGNQPQHF.

The CDR3 spells CASSVATQQGTQYF. CDR3 in DNA: TGTGCCAGCAGCGTAGCTACCCAGCAGGGGACCCAGTACTTC. This rearrangement joins TRBV9 to TRBJ2-5; perhaps TRBD1 as D (5 bases). V lost 0 bases to trimming and J lost 7 bases, with 13 bases between them. Germline CDR1 is SGDLS and CDR2 is YYNGEE. The CDR3 runs 14 residues.

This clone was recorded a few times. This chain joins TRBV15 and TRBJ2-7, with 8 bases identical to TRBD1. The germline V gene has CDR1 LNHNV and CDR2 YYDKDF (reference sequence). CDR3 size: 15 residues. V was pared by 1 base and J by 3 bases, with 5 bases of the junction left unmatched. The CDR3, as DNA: TGTGCCACCAGCAGAGGGCAGGACAGGGACTACGAGCAGTACTTC. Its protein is CATSRGQDRDYEQYF.

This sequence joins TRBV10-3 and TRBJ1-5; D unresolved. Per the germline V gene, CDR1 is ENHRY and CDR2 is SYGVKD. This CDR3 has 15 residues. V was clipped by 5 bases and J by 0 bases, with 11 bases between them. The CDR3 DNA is TGTGCCATCAGTAAAGACACAAATAGCAATCAGCCCCAGCATTTT. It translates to CAISKDTNSNQPQHF.

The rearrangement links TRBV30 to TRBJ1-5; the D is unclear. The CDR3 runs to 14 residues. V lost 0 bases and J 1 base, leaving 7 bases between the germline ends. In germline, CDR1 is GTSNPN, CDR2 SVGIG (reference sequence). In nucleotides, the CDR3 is TGTGCCTGGAGTGTGAGTGACAGCAATCAGCCCCAGCATTTT. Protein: CAWSVSDSNQPQHF. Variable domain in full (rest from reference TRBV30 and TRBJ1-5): SQTIHQWPATLVQPVGSPLSLECTVEGTSNPNLYWYRQAAGRGLQLLFYSVGIGQISSEVPQNLSASRPQDRQFILSSKKLLLSDSGFYLCAWSVSDSNQPQHFGDGTRLSIL.

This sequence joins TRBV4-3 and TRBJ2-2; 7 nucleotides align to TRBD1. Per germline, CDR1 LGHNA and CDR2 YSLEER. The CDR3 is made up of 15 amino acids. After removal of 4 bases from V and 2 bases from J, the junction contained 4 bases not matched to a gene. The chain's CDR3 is CASSLGTANTGELFF. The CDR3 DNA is TGCGCCAGCAGCCTAGGGACAGCTAACACCGGGGAGCTGTTTTTT.

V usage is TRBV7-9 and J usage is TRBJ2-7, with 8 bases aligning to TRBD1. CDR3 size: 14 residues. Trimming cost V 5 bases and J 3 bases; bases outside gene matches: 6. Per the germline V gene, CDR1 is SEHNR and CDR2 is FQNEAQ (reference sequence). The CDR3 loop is CASSRDRGNYEQYF. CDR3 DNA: TGTGCCAGCAGCCGAGACAGGGGCAACTACGAGCAGTACTTC.

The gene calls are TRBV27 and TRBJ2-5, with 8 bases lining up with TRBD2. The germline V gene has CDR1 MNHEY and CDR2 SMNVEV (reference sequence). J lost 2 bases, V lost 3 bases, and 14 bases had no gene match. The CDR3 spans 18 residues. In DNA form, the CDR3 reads TGTGCCAGCAGTTTCTCGGGACTAGGGATACGAGATCAAGAGACCCAGTACTTC. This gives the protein CASSFSGLGIRDQETQYF.

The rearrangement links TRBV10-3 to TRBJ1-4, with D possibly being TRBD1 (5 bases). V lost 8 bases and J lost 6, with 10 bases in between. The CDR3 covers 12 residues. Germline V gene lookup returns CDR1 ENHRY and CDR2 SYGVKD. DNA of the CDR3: TGTGCCATCCGAGGGGAGGATGAAAAACTGTTTTTT. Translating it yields CAIRGEDEKLFF.

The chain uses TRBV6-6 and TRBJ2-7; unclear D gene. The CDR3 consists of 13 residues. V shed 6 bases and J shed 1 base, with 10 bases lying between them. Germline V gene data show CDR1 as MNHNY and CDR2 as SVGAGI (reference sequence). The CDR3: CASSRDKSYEQYF. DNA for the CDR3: TGTGCCAGCAGCCGCGACAAGTCCTACGAGCAGTACTTC.

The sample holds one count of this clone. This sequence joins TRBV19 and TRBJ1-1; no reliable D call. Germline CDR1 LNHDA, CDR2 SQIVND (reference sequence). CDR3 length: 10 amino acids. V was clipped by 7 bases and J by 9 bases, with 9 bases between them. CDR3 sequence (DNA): TGTGCCAGTACGGCGGGGAAAGCTTTCTTT. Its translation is CASTAGKAFF.

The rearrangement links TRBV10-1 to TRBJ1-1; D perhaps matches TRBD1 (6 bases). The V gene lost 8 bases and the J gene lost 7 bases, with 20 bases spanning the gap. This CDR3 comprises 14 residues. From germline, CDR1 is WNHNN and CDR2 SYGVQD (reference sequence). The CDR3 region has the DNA TGCGCCAGCTCTAACACAGGGTCCCGCGGTGAAGCTTTCTTT. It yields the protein CASSNTGSRGEAFF.

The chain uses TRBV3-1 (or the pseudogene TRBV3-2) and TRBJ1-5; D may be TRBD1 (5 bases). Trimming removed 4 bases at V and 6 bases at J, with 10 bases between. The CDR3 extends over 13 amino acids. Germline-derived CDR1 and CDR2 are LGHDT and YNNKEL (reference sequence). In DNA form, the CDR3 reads TGTGCCAGCAGCCGAGGGGTTAGTCAGCCCCAGCATTTT. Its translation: CASSRGVSQPQHF.

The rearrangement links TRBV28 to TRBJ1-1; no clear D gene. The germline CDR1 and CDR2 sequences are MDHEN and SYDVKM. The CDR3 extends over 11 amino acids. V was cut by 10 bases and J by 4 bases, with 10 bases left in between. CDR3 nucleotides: TGTGCCATACACAGTGGCACTGAAGCTTTCTTT. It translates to CAIHSGTEAFF.

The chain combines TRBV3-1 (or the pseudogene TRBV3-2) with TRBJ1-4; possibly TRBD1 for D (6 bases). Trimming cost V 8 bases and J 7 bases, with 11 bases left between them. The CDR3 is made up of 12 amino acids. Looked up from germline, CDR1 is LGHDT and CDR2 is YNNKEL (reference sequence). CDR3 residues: CASQRGGEKLFF. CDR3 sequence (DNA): TGTGCCAGCCAAAGGGGGGGTGAAAAACTGTTTTTT.

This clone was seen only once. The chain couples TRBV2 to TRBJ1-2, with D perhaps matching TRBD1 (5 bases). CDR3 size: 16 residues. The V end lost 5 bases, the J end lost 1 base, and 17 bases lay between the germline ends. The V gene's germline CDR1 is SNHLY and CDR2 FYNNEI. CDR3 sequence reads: CASSPFPDRINYGYTF. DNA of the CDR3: TGTGCCAGCAGTCCATTCCCAGACAGAATTAACTATGGCTACACCTTC.

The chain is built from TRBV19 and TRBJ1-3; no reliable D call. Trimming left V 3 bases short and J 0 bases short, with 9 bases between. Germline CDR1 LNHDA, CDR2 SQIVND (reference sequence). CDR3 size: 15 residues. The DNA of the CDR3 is TGTGCCAGTAGTATGAAACAGCTCTCTGGAAACACCATATATTTT. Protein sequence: CASSMKQLSGNTIYF.

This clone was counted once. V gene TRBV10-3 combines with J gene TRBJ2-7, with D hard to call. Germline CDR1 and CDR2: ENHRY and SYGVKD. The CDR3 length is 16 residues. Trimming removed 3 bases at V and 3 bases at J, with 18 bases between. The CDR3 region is CAISDGFSNINYEQYF. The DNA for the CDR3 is TGTGCCATCAGTGATGGCTTCTCGAACATAAACTACGAGCAGTACTTC.

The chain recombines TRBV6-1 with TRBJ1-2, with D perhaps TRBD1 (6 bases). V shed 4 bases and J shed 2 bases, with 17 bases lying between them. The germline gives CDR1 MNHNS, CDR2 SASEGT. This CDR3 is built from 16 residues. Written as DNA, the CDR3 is TGTGCCAGCAGTGGGAGGACAGAAGAGCGGAACTATGGCTACACCTTC. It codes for CASSGRTEERNYGYTF.

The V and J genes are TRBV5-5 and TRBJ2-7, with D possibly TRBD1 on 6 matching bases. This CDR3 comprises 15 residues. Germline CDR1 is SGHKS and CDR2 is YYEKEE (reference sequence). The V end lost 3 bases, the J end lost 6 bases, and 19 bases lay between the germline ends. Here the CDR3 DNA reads TGTGCCAGCAGCTCTCCCACAGGGATTCTTAGCGAGCAGTACTTC. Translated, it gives CASSSPTGILSEQYF. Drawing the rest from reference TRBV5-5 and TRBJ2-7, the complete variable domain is DAGVTQSPTHLIKTRGQQVTLRCSPISGHKSVSWYQQVLGQGPQFIFQYYEKEERGRGNFPDRFSARQFPNYSSELNVNALLLGDSALYLCASSSPTGILSEQYFGPGTRLTVT.

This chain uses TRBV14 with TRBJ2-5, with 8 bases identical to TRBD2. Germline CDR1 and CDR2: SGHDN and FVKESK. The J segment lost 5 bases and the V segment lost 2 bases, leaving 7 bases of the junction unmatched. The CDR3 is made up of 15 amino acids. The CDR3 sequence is CASSQMREAVETQYF. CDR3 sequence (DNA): TGTGCCAGCAGCCAAATGCGGGAGGCTGTGGAGACCCAGTACTTC.

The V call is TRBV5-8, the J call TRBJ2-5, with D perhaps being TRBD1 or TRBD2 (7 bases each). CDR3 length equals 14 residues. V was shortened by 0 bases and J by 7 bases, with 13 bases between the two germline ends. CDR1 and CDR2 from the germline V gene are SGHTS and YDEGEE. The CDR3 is CASSLGPGGATQYF. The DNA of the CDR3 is TGTGCCAGCAGCTTGGGGCCAGGGGGGGCGACCCAGTACTTC.

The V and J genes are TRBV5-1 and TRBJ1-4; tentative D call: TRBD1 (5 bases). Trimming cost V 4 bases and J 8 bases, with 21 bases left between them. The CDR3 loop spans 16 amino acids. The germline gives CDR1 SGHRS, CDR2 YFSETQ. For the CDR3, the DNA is TGCGCCAGCAGCCTACACGGGACCGGCGGGCTGGAAAAACTGTTTTTT. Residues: CASSLHGTGGLEKLFF.

This CDR3 reads CASSPRDRGGEKLFF. Here the CDR3 DNA reads TGTGCCAGCAGCCCGCGGGACAGGGGAGGGGAAAAACTGTTTTTT. The chain couples TRBV7-9 to TRBJ1-4, with 10 bases lining up with TRBD1. V gave up 5 bases and J gave up 8 bases; unmatched junction bases: 8. In germline, CDR1 is SEHNR, CDR2 FQNEAQ (reference sequence). This CDR3 has 15 residues. Using reference TRBV7-9 and TRBJ1-4 for the parts outside the CDR3, the full variable domain is DTGVSQNPRHKITKRGQNVTFRCDPISEHNRLYWYRQTLGQGPEFLTYFQNEAQLEKSRLLSDRFSAERPKGSFSTLEIQRTEQGDSAMYLCASSPRDRGGEKLFFGSGTQLSVL.

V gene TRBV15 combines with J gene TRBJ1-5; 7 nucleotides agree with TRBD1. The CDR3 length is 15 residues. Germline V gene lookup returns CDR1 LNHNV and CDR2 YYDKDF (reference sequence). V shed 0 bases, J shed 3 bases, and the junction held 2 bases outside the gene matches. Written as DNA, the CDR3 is TGTGCCACCAGCAGAGAACAGGGGAACAATCAGCCCCAGCATTTT. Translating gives CATSREQGNNQPQHF.

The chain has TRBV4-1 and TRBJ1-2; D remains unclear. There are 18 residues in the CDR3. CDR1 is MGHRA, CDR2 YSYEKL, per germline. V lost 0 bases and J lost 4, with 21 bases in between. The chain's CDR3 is CASSQDGDTISSAYGYTF. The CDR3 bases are TGCGCCAGCAGCCAAGACGGGGATACAATATCATCGGCCTATGGCTACACCTTC.

CDR3 in DNA: TGTGCCAGCAGCTTGCCCTCGCCCCTGGGTGGCTACACCTTC. It is translated as CASSLPSPLGGYTF. The chain carries TRBV5-6 and TRBJ1-2; D ambiguous. Trimming stripped 1 base from V and 7 bases from J, with 14 bases between. The length of the CDR3 is 14 residues. The germline CDR1 and CDR2 sequences are SGHDT and YYEEEE. Using reference TRBV5-6 and TRBJ1-2 for the parts outside the CDR3, the full variable domain is DAGVTQSPTHLIKTRGQQVTLRCSPKSGHDTVSWYQQALGQGPQFIFQYYEEEERQRGNFPDRFSGHQFPNYSSELNVNALLLGDSALYLCASSLPSPLGGYTFGSGTRLTVV.

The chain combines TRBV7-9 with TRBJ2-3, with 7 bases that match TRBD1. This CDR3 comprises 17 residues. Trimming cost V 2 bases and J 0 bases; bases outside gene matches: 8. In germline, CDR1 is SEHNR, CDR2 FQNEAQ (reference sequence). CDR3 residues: CASSLLRGRTSTDTQYF. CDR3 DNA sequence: TGTGCCAGCAGCTTACTTAGGGGGCGAACTAGCACAGATACGCAGTATTTT.

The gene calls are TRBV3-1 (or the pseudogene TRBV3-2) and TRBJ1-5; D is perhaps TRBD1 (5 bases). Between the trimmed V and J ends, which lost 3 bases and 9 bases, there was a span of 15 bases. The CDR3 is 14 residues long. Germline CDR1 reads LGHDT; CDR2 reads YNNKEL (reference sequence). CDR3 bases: TGTGCCAGCAGCCATACCACGGGGGTGAGGCCCCAGCATTTT. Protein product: CASSHTTGVRPQHF.

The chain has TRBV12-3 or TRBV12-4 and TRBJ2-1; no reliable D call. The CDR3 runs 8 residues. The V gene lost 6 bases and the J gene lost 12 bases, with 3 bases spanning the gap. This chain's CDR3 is CASSLQFF. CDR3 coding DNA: TGTGCCAGCAGCTTGCAGTTCTTC.